A single sample is the source of the 22 T cell receptor beta chains below, sequenced in a study of cytomegalovirus exposure and HLA in healthy donors. PCR was performed using 60 Vbeta and 13 Jbeta primers. Profiling relied on immunoSEQ multiplex PCR, and the TCRdb table lists in-frame clones only, not all of them. This sample has about 97,000 clones, with approximately 85% found just once. Source material: PBMCs. The source of these receptors is a young man in good health and CMV-seronegative.

The J gene is TRBJ2-1, the V gene TRBV30, with TRBD2 matching over 14 bases. Germline V gene lookup returns CDR1 GTSNPN and CDR2 SVGIG (reference sequence). The V segment lost 5 bases and the J segment 4 bases; nucleotides outside the gene matches: 1. The CDR3 sequence is 14 residues long. In DNA, the CDR3 is TGTGCCTGGGGGACTAGCGGGAGTTACAATGAGCAGTTCTTC. This codes for CAWGTSGSYNEQFF.

This chain uses TRBV19 with TRBJ2-7; 7 nucleotides line up with TRBD1. With 6 bases clipped from V and 2 bases from J, the junction kept 7 bases outside the gene matches. Germline CDR1 reads LNHDA; CDR2 reads SQIVND (reference sequence). This CDR3 contains 14 residues. CDR3 coding DNA: TGTGCCAGTAGAGACCGGGACAGCACCTACGAGCAGTACTTC. It translates to CASRDRDSTYEQYF.

This chain links TRBV6-5 with TRBJ2-2, with D hard to call. V lost 2 bases and J 6 bases, leaving 10 bases between the germline ends. CDR1 and CDR2 from the germline V gene are MNHEY and SVGAGI. CDR3 size: 14 residues. The chain's CDR3 is CASSYRGLAGELFF. CDR3 bases: TGTGCCAGCAGTTACCGTGGGCTCGCCGGGGAGCTGTTTTTT.

The V gene is TRBV25-1, the J gene TRBJ2-3; no definite D call. Germline V gene lookup returns CDR1 MGHDK and CDR2 SYGVNS. This CDR3 has 15 residues. The V gene lost 3 bases and the J gene lost 5 bases, with 15 bases spanning the gap. CDR3 coding DNA: TGTGCCAGCAGTGATCTCGGTCCCGGTCAAGATACGCAGTATTTT. This codes for CASSDLGPGQDTQYF.

V is TRBV18 and J is TRBJ2-2; D not resolved. The CDR3 is made up of 12 amino acids. Deletions cut 5 bases from V and 5 bases from J, with 6 bases between. CDR1 is KGHSH and CDR2 is LQKENI in the germline V gene. CDR3: CASSVETGELFF. DNA for the CDR3: TGTGCCAGCTCAGTGGAGACCGGGGAGCTGTTTTTT.

The V gene is TRBV19, the J gene TRBJ2-1; no firm D call. V was cut by 1 base and J by 7 bases, with 5 bases left in between. Germline CDR1 LNHDA, CDR2 SQIVND (reference sequence). This CDR3 contains 12 residues. The CDR3 bases are TGTGCCAGTAGTATAGTCGGGAATGAGCAGTTCTTC. It encodes CASSIVGNEQFF.

This sequence joins TRBV4-2 and TRBJ2-7; TRBD2 might be the D (5 bases). CDR1 and CDR2 from the germline V gene are LGHNA and YNFKEQ. The CDR3 consists of 13 residues. V was cut by 1 base and J by 3 bases, with 7 bases left in between. This chain's CDR3 is CASSQVTSYEQYF. The CDR3, as DNA: TGTGCCAGCAGCCAAGTCACTAGCTACGAGCAGTACTTC.

The chain has TRBV5-1 and TRBJ1-1; D is uncertain. Germline lookup yields CDR1 SGHRS and CDR2 YFSETQ. The length of the CDR3 is 13 residues. V lost 5 bases and J 7 bases, leaving 15 bases between the germline ends. CDR3 DNA sequence: TGCGCCAGCAGGGAGGAGGTGGCACGTGAAGCTTTCTTT. Translating gives CASREEVAREAFF.

The rearrangement uses TRBV5-1 and TRBJ2-2; the D gene is possibly TRBD1 (5 bases). The CDR3 contains 12 residues. V was pared by 9 bases and J by 5 bases, with 11 bases between. Per germline, CDR1 SGHRS and CDR2 YFSETQ. The CDR3 protein is CAIPKGTGELFF. The CDR3 DNA sequence: TGCGCCATCCCAAAGGGGACCGGGGAGCTGTTTTTT. Looking up the rest from reference TRBV5-1 and TRBJ2-2 gives the full variable domain: KAGVTQTPRYLIKTRGQQVTLSCSPISGHRSVSWYQQTPGQGLQFLFEYFSETQRNKGNFPGRFSGRQFSNSRSEMNVSTLELGDSALYLCAIPKGTGELFFGEGSRLTVL.

The chain employs TRBV28 and TRBJ2-7; 9 nucleotides align to TRBD2. The CDR3 runs to 16 residues. Germline V CDR1 and CDR2: MDHEN, SYDVKM. With 3 bases clipped from V and 4 bases from J, the junction kept 10 bases outside the gene matches. CDR3 bases: TGTGCCAGCAGTTTCGCACTACTAGCGGGCTTATACGAGCAGTACTTC. It yields the protein CASSFALLAGLYEQYF.

The J gene is TRBJ2-7, the V gene TRBV10-3; unclear D gene. CDR3 size: 11 residues. V shed 11 bases and J shed 2 bases, with 10 bases lying between them. Looked up from germline, CDR1 is ENHRY and CDR2 is SYGVKD. The CDR3 DNA sequence: TGTGCCTCCGGAGCAACCTACGAGCAGTACTTC. This translates into CASGATYEQYF.

The V gene is TRBV19, the J gene TRBJ2-2; TRBD2 is a possible D gene (5 bases). This CDR3 is 14 amino acids long. In germline, CDR1 is LNHDA, CDR2 SQIVND (reference sequence). The V gene lost 4 bases and the J gene lost 3 bases, with 9 bases spanning the gap. The chain's CDR3 is CASSTSGYTGELFF. The CDR3 DNA sequence: TGTGCCAGTAGTACGAGCGGTTACACCGGGGAGCTGTTTTTT.

J is TRBJ2-7 and V is TRBV14; 8 bases fit TRBD1. This CDR3 is built from 13 residues. Germline CDR1 and CDR2: SGHDN and FVKESK. Trimming cost V 1 base and J 13 bases; bases outside gene matches: 9. The CDR3 reads CASSQVPRTGSYF. The CDR3 DNA reads TGTGCCAGCAGCCAAGTCCCGAGGACAGGGTCTTACTTC.

The chain joins TRBV5-1 to TRBJ2-1; weak D call: TRBD2 (5 bases). The CDR3 contains 17 residues. Looked up from germline, CDR1 is SGHRS and CDR2 is YFSETQ. Between the trimmed V and J ends, which lost 4 bases and 2 bases, there was a span of 19 bases. CDR3 amino acids: CASSSYTGRGTYNEQFF. The DNA of the CDR3 is TGCGCCAGCAGCAGTTACACGGGGAGAGGAACCTACAATGAGCAGTTCTTC.

This clone was found once. The CDR3 reads CASSDGQGSKGYTF. Here the CDR3 DNA reads TGTGCCAGCAGCGACGGACAGGGCTCTAAGGGCTACACCTTC. J is TRBJ1-2 and V is TRBV7-2, with 8 bases that match TRBD1. CDR3 length equals 14 residues. V trimming: 5 bases; J trimming: 8 bases; junction bases outside the gene matches: 10. Germline V gene data show CDR1 as SGHTA and CDR2 as FQGNSA.

The V and J genes are TRBV27 and TRBJ1-5; D is uncertain. The CDR3 loop spans 13 amino acids. The V gene's germline CDR1 is MNHEY and CDR2 SMNVEV (reference sequence). V was trimmed by 11 bases and J by 0 bases, leaving 11 bases between them. CDR3 coding DNA: TGTGCCTCCGGGAGGTATAGCAATCAGCCCCAGCATTTT. It codes for CASGRYSNQPQHF.

This clone was seen once. J is TRBJ2-1 and V is TRBV5-4, with D possibly TRBD1 on 5 matching bases. The CDR3 has 14 amino acids. Trimming took 2 bases from V and 8 from J, leaving 14 bases between them. Germline V gene data show CDR1 as SGHNT and CDR2 as YYREEE (reference sequence). CDR3 sequence reads: CASSLYRSVDEQFF. CDR3 DNA: TGTGCCAGCAGCTTATACAGGAGTGTAGATGAGCAGTTCTTC.

The V and J genes are TRBV30 and TRBJ2-7, with TRBD2 matching 7 bases. The ends lost 4 bases at V and 3 bases at J; junction bases unmatched: 6. The germline V gene has CDR1 GTSNPN and CDR2 SVGIG (reference sequence). The CDR3 is made up of 13 amino acids. The CDR3 nucleotides are TGTGCCTGGACTACCGGGACTAACTACGAGCAGTACTTC. It specifies CAWTTGTNYEQYF.

In this sample, this clone turned up once. J is TRBJ2-5 and V is TRBV4-1, with D tentatively TRBD2 (6 bases). CDR3 length equals 15 residues. The V end was cut by 1 base, the J end by 2 bases, with 11 bases between. Germline CDR1 reads MGHRA; CDR2 reads YSYEKL. The CDR3 DNA reads as TGCGCCAGCAGCCAAGTATATGGGGGGCAAGAGACCCAGTACTTC. Its protein is CASSQVYGGQETQYF.

The count of this clone is one. J is TRBJ1-3 and V is TRBV27; D uncertain. CDR1 is MNHEY, CDR2 SMNVEV, per germline (reference sequence). This CDR3 region has 13 residues. V dropped 5 bases and J dropped 2 bases, with 7 bases sitting between them. CDR3 nucleotides: TGTGCCAGCAGTGCCCGGGCTGGAAACACCATATATTTT. Translation gives CASSARAGNTIYF.

J is TRBJ2-5 and V is TRBV19, with 8 bases that match TRBD2. Germline V lookup: CDR1 LNHDA, CDR2 SQIVND (reference sequence). This CDR3 contains 12 residues. V dropped 6 bases and J dropped 7; count of bases not matched to a gene: 4. Here the CDR3 reads CASSLLAGTQYF. CDR3 nucleotides: TGTGCCAGTAGCCTGCTAGCGGGGACCCAGTACTTC.

This CDR3 reads CASSVGGANTEAFF. As DNA, the CDR3 is TGTGCCAGCAGCGTTGGAGGGGCGAACACTGAAGCTTTCTTT. The rearrangement joins TRBV5-4 to TRBJ1-1; D is possibly TRBD1 (5 bases). Germline V lookup: CDR1 SGHNT, CDR2 YYREEE (reference sequence). The ends were cut back, 4 bases at V and 1 base at J, with 11 bases in the middle. The CDR3 totals 14 residues.